A single sample gave rise to the 22 T cell receptor beta chains below, sequenced in a study of blood T cell repertoires in COVID-19. Assay: immunoSEQ multiplex PCR; the TCRdb copy retains only in-frame clones and omits some. The sample shows 200,000 or so clones, approximately 86% of them seen only once. What was sequenced was PBMCs or T cells enriched from blood (not recorded which). The receptors stem from a middle-aged woman with acute COVID-19.

The chain uses TRBV19 and TRBJ2-6; 7 bases are shared with TRBD1. Per germline, CDR1 LNHDA and CDR2 SQIVND (reference sequence). This CDR3 region has 12 residues. Trimming at V came to 3 bases and at J to 13 bases, leaving 3 bases not matched to a gene. The CDR3 reads CASSMTGTVLTF. As DNA, the CDR3 is TGTGCCAGTAGTATGACAGGGACGGTCCTGACTTTC.

This rearrangement joins TRBV7-9 to TRBJ2-5, with 8 nucleotides matching TRBD2. This CDR3 contains 16 residues. Trimming removed 5 bases from V and 5 bases from J; junction bases left unmatched: 13. Per germline, CDR1 SEHNR and CDR2 FQNEAQ (reference sequence). CDR3 DNA sequence: TGTGCCAGCAGCCCCAGCGGGAGAAGGAGTAGGGAGACCCAGTACTTC. The encoded protein is CASSPSGRRSRETQYF.

This clone was seen only once. This sequence joins TRBV7-9 and TRBJ2-1; 7 nucleotides align to TRBD2. Germline V gene sequence: CDR1 SEHNR, CDR2 FQNEAQ (reference sequence). V lost 2 bases and J lost 8; bases outside the gene matches: 9. The CDR3 runs 15 residues. CDR3 in amino acids: CASSLKLRETYEQFF. The DNA for the CDR3 is TGTGCCAGCAGCTTAAAACTGCGGGAGACATATGAGCAGTTCTTC.

This chain uses TRBV28 with TRBJ2-1, with 8 nucleotides matching TRBD2. Trimming cost V 10 bases and J 1 base; bases outside gene matches: 6. Germline V gene data show CDR1 as MDHEN and CDR2 as SYDVKM. CDR3 length equals 14 residues. CDR3 sequence (DNA): TGTGCCACCGGGGGGGGGAGGTCCTACAATGAGCAGTTCTTC. It yields the protein CATGGGRSYNEQFF.

The chain uses TRBV7-8 and TRBJ1-3; 7 bases map to TRBD1. The CDR3 spans 16 residues. Looked up from germline, CDR1 is SGHVS and CDR2 is FQNEAQ. V trimming: 5 bases; J trimming: 4 bases; junction bases outside the gene matches: 11. The CDR3 coding sequence is TGTGCCAGCAGCACCCGTCCGACAGGGTACGGAAACACCATATATTTT. Its translation: CASSTRPTGYGNTIYF.

The rearrangement joins TRBV27 to TRBJ2-1; D may be TRBD2 (5 bases). The CDR3 loop spans 14 amino acids. Germline assignment: CDR1 MNHEY and CDR2 SMNVEV (reference sequence). Trimming removed 5 bases from V and 3 bases from J, with 11 bases in between. In DNA form, the CDR3 reads TGTGCCAGCAGTCCAGGCGACTACTACAATGAGCAGTTCTTC. It is translated as CASSPGDYYNEQFF.

The J gene is TRBJ1-2, the V gene TRBV19; D is ambiguous. The germline V gene has CDR1 LNHDA and CDR2 SQIVND (reference sequence). V lost 7 bases to trimming and J lost 8 bases, with 11 bases between them. The CDR3 has 11 amino acids. This CDR3 reads CASNPGSGYTF. The CDR3 DNA reads TGTGCCAGTAATCCGGGGAGCGGCTACACCTTC. Supplemented by reference TRBV19 and TRBJ1-2, the full variable domain reads DGGITQSPKYLFRKEGQNVTLSCEQNLNHDAMYWYRQDPGQGLRLIYYSQIVNDFQKGDIAEGYSVSREKKESFPLTVTSAQKNPTAFYLCASNPGSGYTFGSGTRLTVV.

The chain uses TRBV11-1 and TRBJ2-1; 9 nucleotides line up with TRBD2. CDR1 and CDR2 from the germline V gene are SGHAT and FQDESV (reference sequence). The junction had 10 bases not matched to a gene; V was cut back by 5 bases and J by 8 bases. This CDR3 spans 15 amino acids. The CDR3 DNA follows: TGTGCCAGCAGCCCCCAGGGACTAGCTTCCCATGAGCAGTTCTTC. It encodes CASSPQGLASHEQFF.

This chain connects TRBV24-1 to TRBJ2-5; TRBD1 might be the D (6 bases). This CDR3 contains 15 residues. V lost 4 bases to trimming and J lost 5 bases, with 16 bases between them. The V gene's germline CDR1 is KGHDR and CDR2 SFDVKD. Written as DNA, the CDR3 is TGTGCCACCAGTGACCGCAGGGGCCCGGTGGAGACCCAGTACTTC. Translating it yields CATSDRRGPVETQYF.

The V call is TRBV27, the J call TRBJ1-1; D perhaps matches TRBD1 (5 bases). The CDR3 runs 13 residues. Trimming stripped 11 bases from V and 6 bases from J, with 19 bases between. Germline values: CDR1 MNHEY, CDR2 SMNVEV (reference sequence). The CDR3 region has the DNA TGTGCCTCTGGAGGGACCGGGCTCTCTGAAGCTTTCTTT. Translating gives CASGGTGLSEAFF.

This chain connects TRBV4-1 to TRBJ2-1; D ambiguous. Trimming stripped 1 base from V and 0 bases from J, with 10 bases between. The germline CDR1 and CDR2 sequences are MGHRA and YSYEKL. This CDR3 is built from 16 residues. CDR3 DNA sequence: TGCGCCAGCAGCCAAGTGTCGCCTAGCTCCTACAATGAGCAGTTCTTC. This sequence encodes CASSQVSPSSYNEQFF.

This chain links TRBV5-1 with TRBJ1-1, with D hard to call. V was clipped by 2 bases and J by 2 bases, with 7 bases between them. CDR3 length: 13 residues. Germline CDR1 SGHRS, CDR2 YFSETQ. For the CDR3, the DNA is TGCGCCAGCAGCTTTAGACAAAACACTGAAGCTTTCTTT. Translated, it gives CASSFRQNTEAFF.

The chain combines TRBV6-4 with TRBJ2-1, with 13 positions matching TRBD2. The J segment lost 7 bases and the V segment lost 0 bases, leaving 3 bases of the junction unmatched. The CDR3 runs 16 residues. CDR1 is MRHNA, CDR2 SNTAGT, per germline. CDR3 coding DNA: TGTGCCAGCAGTGACTCAGGGACTAGCGGGACGAATGAGCAGTTCTTC. Residues: CASSDSGTSGTNEQFF.

The J gene is TRBJ2-7, the V gene TRBV28; TRBD1 aligns across 7 bases. The V and J ends lost 10 bases and 6 bases, in that order; junction bases with no gene match: 12. This CDR3 spans 13 amino acids. Germline loops: CDR1 MDHEN, CDR2 SYDVKM. The CDR3 nucleotides read TGTGCCACTGCCGGGACAGTTCTAGGCGAGCAGTACTTC. Its protein product is CATAGTVLGEQYF.

The rearrangement joins TRBV5-1 to TRBJ2-5; the D gene is possibly TRBD1 (6 bases). V was cut by 4 bases and J by 1 base, with 14 bases left in between. The V gene's germline CDR1 is SGHRS and CDR2 YFSETQ. CDR3 size: 15 residues. The CDR3 reads CASSDSGTLQETQYF. The CDR3 coding sequence is TGCGCCAGCAGCGACTCCGGGACACTCCAAGAGACCCAGTACTTC.

The gene calls are TRBV5-1 and TRBJ2-5, with a weak D call TRBD2 (6 bases). Trimming pared 9 bases from V and 4 bases from J, leaving 16 bases between. The V gene's germline CDR1 is SGHRS and CDR2 YFSETQ. The CDR3 spans 13 residues. In DNA form, the CDR3 reads TGCGCCACCTCCGGGGGTTCGGGAGAGACCCAGTACTTC. Translated, it gives CATSGGSGETQYF.

The chain links TRBV27 to TRBJ1-6, with 9 bases matching TRBD1. Per the germline V gene, CDR1 is MNHEY and CDR2 is SMNVEV (reference sequence). The ends lost 6 bases at V and 3 bases at J; junction bases unmatched: 6. The CDR3 is 16 amino acids. The CDR3 DNA sequence: TGTGCCAGCAGATCGGACAGGGGAGGCTATAATTCACCCCTCCACTTT. It encodes CASRSDRGGYNSPLHF.

The chain has TRBV11-2 and TRBJ1-6, with D maybe TRBD1 (5 bases). The CDR3 spans 13 residues. Deletions cut 1 base from V and 9 bases from J, with 7 bases between. Looked up from germline, CDR1 is SGHAT and CDR2 is FQNNGV. The CDR3 protein is CASSLGGVSPLHF. The CDR3, as DNA: TGTGCCAGCAGCTTAGGGGGGGTTTCACCCCTCCACTTT.

The V gene is TRBV15, the J gene TRBJ2-1; no clear D gene. V dropped 5 bases and J dropped 1 base, with 9 bases sitting between them. Per germline, CDR1 LNHNV and CDR2 YYDKDF (reference sequence). CDR3 size: 14 residues. The CDR3 DNA reads as TGTGCCACCAGCCCCGTGACATCCTACAATGAGCAGTTCTTC. Translated, it gives CATSPVTSYNEQFF.

This clone has a count of ten or more. The V and J genes are TRBV10-1 and TRBJ2-2; D ambiguous. The germline V gene encodes CDR1 WNHNN and CDR2 SYGVQD (reference sequence). V was cut by 2 bases and J by 8 bases, with 12 bases left in between. The CDR3 is 14 residues long. The DNA of the CDR3 is TGCGCCAGCAGTGAGGGCTCTACGACAGGGGAGCTGTTTTTT. This translates into CASSEGSTTGELFF.

The chain employs TRBV2 and TRBJ1-2; D is possibly TRBD1 (6 bases). Trimming removed 5 bases at V and 3 bases at J, with 10 bases between. Germline lookup yields CDR1 SNHLY and CDR2 FYNNEI. The CDR3 covers 13 residues. DNA for the CDR3: TGTGCCAGCAGTAGACAGGAAGACTATGGCTACACCTTC. Its translation is CASSRQEDYGYTF.

The rearrangement joins TRBV3-1 (or the pseudogene TRBV3-2) to TRBJ2-3; the match to TRBD2 covers 14 bases. Germline assignment: CDR1 LGHDT and CDR2 YNNKEL (reference sequence). The junction had 2 bases not matched to a gene; V was cut back by 4 bases and J by 2 bases. This CDR3 region has 16 residues. The CDR3 bases are TGTGCCAGCAGCCGGGGACTAGCGGGAGCCACAGATACGCAGTATTTT. Translated: CASSRGLAGATDTQYF.